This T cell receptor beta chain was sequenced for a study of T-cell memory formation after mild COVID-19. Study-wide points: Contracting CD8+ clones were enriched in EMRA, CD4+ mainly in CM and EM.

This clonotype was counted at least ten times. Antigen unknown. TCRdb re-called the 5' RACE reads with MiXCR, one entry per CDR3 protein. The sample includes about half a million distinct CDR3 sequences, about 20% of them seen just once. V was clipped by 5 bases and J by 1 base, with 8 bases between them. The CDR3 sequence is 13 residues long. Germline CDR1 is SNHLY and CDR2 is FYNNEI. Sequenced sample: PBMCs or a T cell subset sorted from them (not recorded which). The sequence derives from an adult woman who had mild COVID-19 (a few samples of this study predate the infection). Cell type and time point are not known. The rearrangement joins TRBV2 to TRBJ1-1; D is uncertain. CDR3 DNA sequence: TGTGCCAGCAGTAGGGCAGAGAACACTGAAGCTTTCTTT. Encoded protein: CASSRAENTEAFF.